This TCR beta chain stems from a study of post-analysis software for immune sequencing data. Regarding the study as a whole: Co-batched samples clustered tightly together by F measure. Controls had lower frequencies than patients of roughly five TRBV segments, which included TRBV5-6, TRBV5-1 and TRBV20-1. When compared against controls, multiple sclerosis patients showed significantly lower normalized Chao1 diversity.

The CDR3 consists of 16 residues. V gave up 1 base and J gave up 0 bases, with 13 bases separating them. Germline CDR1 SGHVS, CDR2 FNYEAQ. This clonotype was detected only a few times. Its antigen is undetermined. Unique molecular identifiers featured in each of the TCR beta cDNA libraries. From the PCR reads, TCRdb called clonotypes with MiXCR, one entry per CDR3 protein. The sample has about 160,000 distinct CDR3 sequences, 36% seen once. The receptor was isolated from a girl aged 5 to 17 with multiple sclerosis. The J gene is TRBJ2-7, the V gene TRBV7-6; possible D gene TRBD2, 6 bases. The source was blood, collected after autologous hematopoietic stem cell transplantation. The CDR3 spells CASSLVASESSYEQYF. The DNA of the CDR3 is TGTGCCAGCAGCTTAGTGGCTAGCGAGAGCTCCTACGAGCAGTACTTC.